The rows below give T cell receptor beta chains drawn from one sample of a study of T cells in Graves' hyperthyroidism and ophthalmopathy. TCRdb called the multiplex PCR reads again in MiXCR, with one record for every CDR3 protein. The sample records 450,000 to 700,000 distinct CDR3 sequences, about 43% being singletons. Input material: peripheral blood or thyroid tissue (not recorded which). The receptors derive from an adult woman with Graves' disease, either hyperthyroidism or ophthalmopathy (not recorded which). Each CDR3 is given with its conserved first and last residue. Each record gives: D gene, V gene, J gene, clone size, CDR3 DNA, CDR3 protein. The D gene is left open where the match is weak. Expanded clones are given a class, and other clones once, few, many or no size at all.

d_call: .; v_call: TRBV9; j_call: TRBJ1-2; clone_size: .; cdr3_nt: TGTGCCAGCAGCCATCCAGAGAGGTATTTCGGTGGCTACACCTTC; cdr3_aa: CASSHPERYFGGYTF
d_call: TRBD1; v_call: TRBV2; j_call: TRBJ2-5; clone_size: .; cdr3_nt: TGTGCCTGCAGTGGACAGGGGGTGCAAGAGACCCAGCACTTC; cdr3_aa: CACSGQGVQETQHF
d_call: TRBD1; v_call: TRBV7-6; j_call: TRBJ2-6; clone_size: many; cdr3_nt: TGTGCCAGCAGCTTAGCGCCCTGGACAGGGGGGGTTGGGGCCAACGTCCTGACTTTC; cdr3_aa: CASSLAPWTGGVGANVLTF
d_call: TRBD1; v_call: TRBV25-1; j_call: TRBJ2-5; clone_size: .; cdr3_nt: TGCGCCAGCAGCCTTCGCGGCGCCGGGACAGAAGAGACCCAGTACTTC; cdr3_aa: CASSLRGAGTEETQYF
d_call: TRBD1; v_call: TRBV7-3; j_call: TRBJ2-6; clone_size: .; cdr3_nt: TGTGCCAGCAGCCGACAGGGGGTAGCTGGGGCCAACGTCCTGACTTTC; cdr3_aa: CASSRQGVAGANVLTF
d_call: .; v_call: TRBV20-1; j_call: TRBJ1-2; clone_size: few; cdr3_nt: TGCAGTGCGGCCCCCGATGTAAACTATGGCTACACCTTC; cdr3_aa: CSAAPDVNYGYTF
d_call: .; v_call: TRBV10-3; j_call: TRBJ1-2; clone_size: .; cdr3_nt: TGTGCCATCAGTGAAGGACGGGACTACTATGGCTACACCTTC; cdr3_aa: CAISEGRDYYGYTF
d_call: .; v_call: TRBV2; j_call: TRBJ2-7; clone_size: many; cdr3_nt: TGTGCCAGCAGTGCCAATCCAGGGACGAACTCCTACGAGCAGTACTTC; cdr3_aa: CASSANPGTNSYEQYF
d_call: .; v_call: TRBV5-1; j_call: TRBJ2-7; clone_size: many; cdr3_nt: TGCGCCAGCAGCCCCCTTTCAGTGGGTCGGACCGAGCAGTACTTC; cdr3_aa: CASSPLSVGRTEQYF
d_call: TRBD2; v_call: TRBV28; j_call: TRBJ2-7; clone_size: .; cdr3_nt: TGTGCCAGCAGTTTAAGGGGACTAGCTAGTTCCGAGCAGTACTTC; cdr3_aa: CASSLRGLASSEQYF
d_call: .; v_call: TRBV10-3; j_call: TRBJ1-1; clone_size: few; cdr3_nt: TGTGCCATCAGTGACAGCGGACCGCGGAACACTGAAGCTTTCTTT; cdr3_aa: CAISDSGPRNTEAFF
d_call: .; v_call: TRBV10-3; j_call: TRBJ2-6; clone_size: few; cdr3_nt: TGTGCCATCAGTGAAGGGTATAGGGCTGGGGCCAACGTCCTGACTTTC; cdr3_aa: CAISEGYRAGANVLTF
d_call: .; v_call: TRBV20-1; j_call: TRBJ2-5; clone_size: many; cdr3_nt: TGCAGTGCTAGTGTTCTCCGGGGCCACCGGGAGACCCAGTACTTC; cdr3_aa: CSASVLRGHRETQYF
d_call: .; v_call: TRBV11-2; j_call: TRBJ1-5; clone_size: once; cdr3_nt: TGTGCCAGCAGCCCCGGTCCCCAGCATTTT; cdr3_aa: CASSPGPQHF
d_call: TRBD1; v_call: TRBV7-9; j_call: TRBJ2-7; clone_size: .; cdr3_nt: TGTGCCAGCACGGGGGACAGGGTTTACGAGCAGTACTTC; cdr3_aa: CASTGDRVYEQYF
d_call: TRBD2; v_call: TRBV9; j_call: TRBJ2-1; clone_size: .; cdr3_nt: TGTGCCAGCAGCGGCACTCCGGGACTAGGTGACAATGAGCAGTTCTTC; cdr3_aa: CASSGTPGLGDNEQFF
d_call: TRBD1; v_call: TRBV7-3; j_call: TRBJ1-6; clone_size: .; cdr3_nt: TGTGCCAGCAGCCCCGAGGGGGCCGGGACAGACACAAGCCCCCTCCACTTT; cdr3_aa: CASSPEGAGTDTSPLHF
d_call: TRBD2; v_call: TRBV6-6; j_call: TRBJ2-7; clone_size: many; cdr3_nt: TGTGCCAGCACGAGGGGACTAGCGGGAGTTATTGAGCAGTACTTC; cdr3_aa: CASTRGLAGVIEQYF
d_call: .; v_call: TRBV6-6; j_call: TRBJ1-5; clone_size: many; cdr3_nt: TGTGCCAGCAGTTACCGTTATAGTACGAGACCCTATAGCAATCAGCCCCAGCATTTT; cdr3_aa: CASSYRYSTRPYSNQPQHF
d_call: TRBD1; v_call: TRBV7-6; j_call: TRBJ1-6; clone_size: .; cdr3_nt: TGTGCCAGCAGTCAAAACCAGGGGGCGAATTCACCCCTCCACTTT; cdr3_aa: CASSQNQGANSPLHF
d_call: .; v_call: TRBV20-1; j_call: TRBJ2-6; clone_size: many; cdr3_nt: TGCAGTGCTAGTGAGGGACCGGTCTCTGGGGCCAACGTCCTGACTTTC; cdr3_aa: CSASEGPVSGANVLTF
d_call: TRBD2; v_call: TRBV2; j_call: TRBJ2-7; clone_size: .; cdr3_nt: TGTGCCAGCAGTACGACTAGCGGGAGGGCTTTCCACGAGCAGTACTTC; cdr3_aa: CASSTTSGRAFHEQYF
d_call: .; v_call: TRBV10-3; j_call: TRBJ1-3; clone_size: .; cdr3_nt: TGTGCCAGCAGTTCAATGCCGGGCCAGGAGGCCGGAAACACCATATATTTT; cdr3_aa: CASSSMPGQEAGNTIYF
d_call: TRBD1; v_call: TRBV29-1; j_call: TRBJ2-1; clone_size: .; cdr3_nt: TGCAGCGTTGAACAGGGGGCGTATGAGCAGTTCTTC; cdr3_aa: CSVEQGAYEQFF
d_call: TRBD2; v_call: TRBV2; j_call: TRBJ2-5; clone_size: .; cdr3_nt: TGTGCCGCCACTAGCGGGAGAAATCAAGAGACCCAGTACTTC; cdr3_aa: CAATSGRNQETQYF
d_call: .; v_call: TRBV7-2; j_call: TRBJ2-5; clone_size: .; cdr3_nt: TGTGCCAGCAGTCGCATGGTTGCAGACACCCAGTACTTC; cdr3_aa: CASSRMVADTQYF
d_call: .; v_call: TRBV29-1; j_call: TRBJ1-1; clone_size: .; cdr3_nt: TGCAGCGTGACTAGTCGGGACACTGAAGCTTTCTTT; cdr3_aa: CSVTSRDTEAFF
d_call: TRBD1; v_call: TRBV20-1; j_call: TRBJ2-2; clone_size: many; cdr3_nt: TGCAGTGCTGAGGCCGGGACAGGGAACACCGGGGAGCTGTTTTTT; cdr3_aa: CSAEAGTGNTGELFF
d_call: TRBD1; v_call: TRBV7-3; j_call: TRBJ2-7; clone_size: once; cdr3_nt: TGTGCCAGCAGCTTGGCCGACAGGGGGAGCTCCTACGAGCAGTACTTC; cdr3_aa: CASSLADRGSSYEQYF
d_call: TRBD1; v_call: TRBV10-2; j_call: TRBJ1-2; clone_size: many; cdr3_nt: TGCGCCAGCAATCCAGGGGGACACTCCTATGGCTACACCTTC; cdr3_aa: CASNPGGHSYGYTF
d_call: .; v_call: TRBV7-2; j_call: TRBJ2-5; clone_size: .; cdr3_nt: TGTGCCAGCGGCCCGCCGGGAGAGGGTCAAGAGACCCAGTACTTT; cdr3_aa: CASGPPGEGQETQYF
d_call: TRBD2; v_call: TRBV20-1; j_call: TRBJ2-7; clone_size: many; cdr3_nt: TGCAGTGCTAGAGCACTAGCGGGAGGGCCATACGAGCAGTACTTC; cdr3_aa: CSARALAGGPYEQYF
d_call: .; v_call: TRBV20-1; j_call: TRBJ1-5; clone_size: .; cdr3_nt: TGCAGTGCCCTCGAGGACACCAATCAGCCCCAGCATTTT; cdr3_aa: CSALEDTNQPQHF
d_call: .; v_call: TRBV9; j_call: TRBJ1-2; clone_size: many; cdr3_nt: TGTGCCAGCAGCCGCCCTGGGCTGTATGGCTACACCTTC; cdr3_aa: CASSRPGLYGYTF